The following is a TCR beta chain sequence with its context. These data are taken from a study of blood T cell repertoires in COVID-19. The overall study: The United States, Italy and Spain supplied acute and convalescent COVID-19 samples. The analysed material was cDNA or gDNA that came from T cells, B-cell-depleted T cells, or PBMCs.

The V segment lost 7 bases and the J segment 6 bases; nucleotides outside the gene matches: 10. The CDR3 sequence is 15 residues long. Per the germline V gene, CDR1 is SNHLY and CDR2 is FYNNEI. Authors' analysis steps: Estimation of nucleated cell counts relied on the amplification of reference gene primers. The method was immunoSEQ multiplex PCR; TCRdb's version includes in-frame clones alone and lacks a portion of them. The DNA was the basis for D and trimming; V, J and clone size are from that table. Of under 300,000 clones listed, 84% were seen once; the top ten hold 1.5%. Sequencing was performed on peripheral blood. The receptor was derived from a woman in her thirties or forties who had recovered from COVID-19. V usage is TRBV2 and J usage is TRBJ2-2, with TRBD1 matching 8 bases. The chain's CDR3 is CASTPTTGGSGELFF. CDR3 in DNA: TGTGCCAGCACCCCGACCACAGGGGGTTCCGGGGAGCTGTTTTTT. The full variable domain, with the rest looked up from reference TRBV2 and TRBJ2-2, is EPEVTQTPSHQVTQMGQEVILRCVPISNHLYFYWYRQILGQKVEFLVSFYNNEISEKSEIFDDQFSVERPDGSNFTLKIRSTKLEDSAMYFCASTPTTGGSGELFFGEGSRLTVL.